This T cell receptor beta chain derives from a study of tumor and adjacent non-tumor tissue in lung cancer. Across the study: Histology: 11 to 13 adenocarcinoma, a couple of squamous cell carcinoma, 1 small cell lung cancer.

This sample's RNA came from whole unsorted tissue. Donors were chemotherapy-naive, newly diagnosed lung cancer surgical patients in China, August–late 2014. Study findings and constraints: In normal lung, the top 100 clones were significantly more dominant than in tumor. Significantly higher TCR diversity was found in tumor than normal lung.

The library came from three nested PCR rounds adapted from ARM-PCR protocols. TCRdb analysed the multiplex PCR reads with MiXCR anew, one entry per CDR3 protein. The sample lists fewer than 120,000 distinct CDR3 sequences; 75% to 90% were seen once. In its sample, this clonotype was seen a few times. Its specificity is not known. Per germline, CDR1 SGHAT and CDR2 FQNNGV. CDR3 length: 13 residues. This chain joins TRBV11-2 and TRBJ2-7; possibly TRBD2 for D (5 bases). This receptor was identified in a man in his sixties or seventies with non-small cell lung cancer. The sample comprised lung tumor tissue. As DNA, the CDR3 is TGTGACAGTAGCCAATGGACTGAGCGCGAGCAGTACTTC. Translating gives CDSSQWTEREQYF.